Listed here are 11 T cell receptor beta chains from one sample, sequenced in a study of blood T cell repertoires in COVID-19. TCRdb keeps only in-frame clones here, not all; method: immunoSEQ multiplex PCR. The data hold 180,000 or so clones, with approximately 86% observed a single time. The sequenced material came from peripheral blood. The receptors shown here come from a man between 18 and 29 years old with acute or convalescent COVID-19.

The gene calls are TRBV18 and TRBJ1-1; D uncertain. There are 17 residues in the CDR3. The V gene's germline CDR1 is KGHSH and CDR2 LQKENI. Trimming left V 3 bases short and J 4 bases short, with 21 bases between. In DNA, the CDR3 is TGTGCCAGCTCACCTCGCGCCTCAGTCCGGGGAGGCACTGAAGCTTTCTTT. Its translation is CASSPRASVRGGTEAFF.

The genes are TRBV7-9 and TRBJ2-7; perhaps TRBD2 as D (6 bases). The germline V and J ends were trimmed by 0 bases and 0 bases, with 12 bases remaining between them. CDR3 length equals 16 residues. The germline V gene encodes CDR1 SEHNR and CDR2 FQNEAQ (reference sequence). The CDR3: CASSLAWDLSSYEQYF. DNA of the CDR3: TGTGCCAGCAGCTTAGCCTGGGACTTGAGCTCCTACGAGCAGTACTTC.

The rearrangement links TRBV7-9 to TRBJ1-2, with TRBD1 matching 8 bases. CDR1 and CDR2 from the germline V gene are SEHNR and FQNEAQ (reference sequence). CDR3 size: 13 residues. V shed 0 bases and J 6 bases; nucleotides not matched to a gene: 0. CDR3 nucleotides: TGTGCCAGCAGCTTAGCGACAGGGGATGGCTACACCTTC. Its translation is CASSLATGDGYTF.

The CDR3 here is CASSEPRTGSGNTIYF. The CDR3 region has the DNA TGTGCCAGCAGTGAACCTAGGACAGGGTCCGGAAACACCATATATTTT. The chain employs TRBV6-1 and TRBJ1-3, with 8 bases aligning to TRBD1. J lost 4 bases, V lost 2 bases, and 7 bases had no gene match. CDR1 and CDR2 from the germline V gene are MNHNS and SASEGT. This CDR3 contains 16 residues.

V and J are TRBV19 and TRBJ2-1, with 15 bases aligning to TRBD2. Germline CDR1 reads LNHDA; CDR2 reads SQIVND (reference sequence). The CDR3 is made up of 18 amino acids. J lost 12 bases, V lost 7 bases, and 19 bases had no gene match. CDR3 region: CASTPARTSGGARLRQFF. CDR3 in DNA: TGTGCCAGTACCCCCGCGCGGACTAGCGGGGGGGCCCGGCTACGGCAGTTCTTC.

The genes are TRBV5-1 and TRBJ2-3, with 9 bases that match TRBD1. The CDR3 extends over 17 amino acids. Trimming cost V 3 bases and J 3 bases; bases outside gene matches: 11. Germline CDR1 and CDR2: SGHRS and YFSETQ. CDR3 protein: CASSSGQGGLVTDTQYF. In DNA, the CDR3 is TGCGCCAGCAGCTCGGGACAGGGTGGTCTTGTGACAGATACGCAGTATTTT.

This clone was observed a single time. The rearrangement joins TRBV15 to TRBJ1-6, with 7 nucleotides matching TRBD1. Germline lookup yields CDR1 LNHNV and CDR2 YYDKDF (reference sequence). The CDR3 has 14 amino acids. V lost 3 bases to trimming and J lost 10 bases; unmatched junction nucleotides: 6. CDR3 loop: CATSRTGTESPLHF. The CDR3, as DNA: TGTGCCACCAGCAGGACAGGGACGGAATCACCCCTCCACTTT.

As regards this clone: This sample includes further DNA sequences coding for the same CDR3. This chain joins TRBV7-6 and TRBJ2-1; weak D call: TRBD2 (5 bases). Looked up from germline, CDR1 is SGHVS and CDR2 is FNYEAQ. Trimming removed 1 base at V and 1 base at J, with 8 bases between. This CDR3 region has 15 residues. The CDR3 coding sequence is TGTGCCAGCAGCTTAGACCGCGGGTCCTACAATGAGCAGTTCTTC. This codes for CASSLDRGSYNEQFF. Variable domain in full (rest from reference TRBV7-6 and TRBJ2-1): GAGVSQSPRYKVTKRGQDVALRCDPISGHVSLYWYRQALGQGPEFLTYFNYEAQQDKSGLPNDRFSAERPEGSISTLTIQRTEQRDSAMYRCASSLDRGSYNEQFFGPGTRLTVL.

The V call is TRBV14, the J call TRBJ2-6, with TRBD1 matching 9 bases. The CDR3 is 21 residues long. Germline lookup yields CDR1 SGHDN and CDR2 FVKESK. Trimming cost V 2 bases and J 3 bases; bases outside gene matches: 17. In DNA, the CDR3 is TGTGCCAGCAGCCAATGGGAGTGGGGAACAGGGGGCTCAGGTGGGGCCAACGTCCTGACTTTC. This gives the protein CASSQWEWGTGGSGGANVLTF.

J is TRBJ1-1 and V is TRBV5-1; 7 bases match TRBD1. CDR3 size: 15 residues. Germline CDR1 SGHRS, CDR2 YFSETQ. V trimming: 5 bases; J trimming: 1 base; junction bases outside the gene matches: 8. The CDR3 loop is CASSPVQGGNTEAFF. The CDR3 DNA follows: TGCGCCAGCAGTCCCGTTCAGGGGGGGAACACTGAAGCTTTCTTT.

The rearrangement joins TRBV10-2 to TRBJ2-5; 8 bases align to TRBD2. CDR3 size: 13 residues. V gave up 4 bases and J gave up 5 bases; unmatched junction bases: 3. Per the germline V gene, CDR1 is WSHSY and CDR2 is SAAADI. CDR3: CASSVGGGETQYF. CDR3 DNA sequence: TGCGCCAGCAGTGTCGGCGGGGGGGAGACCCAGTACTTC.